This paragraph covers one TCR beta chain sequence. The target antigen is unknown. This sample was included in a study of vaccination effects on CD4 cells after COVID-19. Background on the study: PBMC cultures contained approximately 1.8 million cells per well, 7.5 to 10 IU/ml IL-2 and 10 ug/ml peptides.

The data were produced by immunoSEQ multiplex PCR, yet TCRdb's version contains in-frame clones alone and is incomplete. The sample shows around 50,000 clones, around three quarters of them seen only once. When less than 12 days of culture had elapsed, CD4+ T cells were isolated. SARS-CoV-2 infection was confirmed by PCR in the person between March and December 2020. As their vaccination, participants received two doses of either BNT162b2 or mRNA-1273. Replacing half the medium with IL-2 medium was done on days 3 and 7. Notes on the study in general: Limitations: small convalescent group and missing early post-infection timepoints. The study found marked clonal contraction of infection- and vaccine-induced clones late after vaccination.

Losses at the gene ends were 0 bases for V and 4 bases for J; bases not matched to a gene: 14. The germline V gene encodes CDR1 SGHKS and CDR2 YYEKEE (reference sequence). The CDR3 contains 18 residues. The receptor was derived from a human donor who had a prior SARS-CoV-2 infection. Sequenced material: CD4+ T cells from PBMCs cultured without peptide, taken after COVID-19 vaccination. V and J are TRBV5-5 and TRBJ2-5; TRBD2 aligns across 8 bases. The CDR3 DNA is TGTGCCAGCAGCTTGGGGCCTAGCGGGCAAGGGCGGGGAGAGACCCAGTACTTC. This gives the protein CASSLGPSGQGRGETQYF.